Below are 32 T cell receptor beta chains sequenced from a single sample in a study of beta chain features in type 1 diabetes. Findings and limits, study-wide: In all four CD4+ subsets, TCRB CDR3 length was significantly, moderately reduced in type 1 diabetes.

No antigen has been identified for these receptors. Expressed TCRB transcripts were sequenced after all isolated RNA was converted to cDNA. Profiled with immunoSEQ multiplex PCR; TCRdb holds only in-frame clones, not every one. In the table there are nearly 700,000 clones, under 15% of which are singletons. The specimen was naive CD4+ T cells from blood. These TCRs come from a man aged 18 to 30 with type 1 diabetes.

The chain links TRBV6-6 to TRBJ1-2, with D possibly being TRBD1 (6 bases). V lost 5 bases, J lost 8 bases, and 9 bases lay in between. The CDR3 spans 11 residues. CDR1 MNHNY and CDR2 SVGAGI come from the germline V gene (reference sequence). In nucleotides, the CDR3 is TGTGCCAGCAGTCAAGGACAGGGCTACACCTTC. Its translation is CASSQGQGYTF.

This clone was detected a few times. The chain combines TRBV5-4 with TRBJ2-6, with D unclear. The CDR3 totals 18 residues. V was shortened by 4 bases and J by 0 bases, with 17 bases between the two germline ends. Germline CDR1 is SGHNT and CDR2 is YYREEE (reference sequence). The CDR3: CASSPSLGRSSGANVLTF. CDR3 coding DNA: TGTGCCAGCAGCCCGTCTTTAGGACGGTCCTCTGGGGCCAACGTCCTGACTTTC.

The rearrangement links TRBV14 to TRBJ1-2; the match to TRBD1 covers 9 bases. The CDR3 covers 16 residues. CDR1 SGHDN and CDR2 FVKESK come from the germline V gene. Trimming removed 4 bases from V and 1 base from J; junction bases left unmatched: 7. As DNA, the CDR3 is TGTGCCAGCAGCCGTATTCCGGGACAGGGTAACTATGGCTACACCTTC. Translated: CASSRIPGQGNYGYTF.

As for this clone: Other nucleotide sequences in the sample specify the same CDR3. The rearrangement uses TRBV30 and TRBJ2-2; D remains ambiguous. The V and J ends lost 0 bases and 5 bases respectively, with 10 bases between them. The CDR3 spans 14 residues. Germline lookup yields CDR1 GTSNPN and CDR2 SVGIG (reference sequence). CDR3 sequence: CAWSVKGSTGELFF. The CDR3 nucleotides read TGTGCCTGGAGTGTGAAAGGCAGTACCGGGGAGCTGTTTTTT.

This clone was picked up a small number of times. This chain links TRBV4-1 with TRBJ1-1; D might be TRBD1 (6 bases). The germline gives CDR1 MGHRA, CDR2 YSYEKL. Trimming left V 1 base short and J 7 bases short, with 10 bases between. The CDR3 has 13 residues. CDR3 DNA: TGCGCCAGCAGCCAAGGACAGGTAGGTGAAGCTTTCTTT. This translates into CASSQGQVGEAFF.

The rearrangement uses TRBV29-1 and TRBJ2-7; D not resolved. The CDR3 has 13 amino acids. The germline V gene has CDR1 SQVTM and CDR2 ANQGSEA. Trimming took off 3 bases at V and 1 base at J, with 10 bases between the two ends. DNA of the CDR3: TGCAGCGTTGAGGTGGCAGGTTCCTACGAGCAGTACTTC. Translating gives CSVEVAGSYEQYF.

This CDR3 is CASALEAVYYEQYF. CDR3 sequence (DNA): TGTGCCAGCGCATTAGAGGCAGTCTACTACGAGCAGTACTTC. The rearrangement joins TRBV2 to TRBJ2-7; D not resolved. Per germline, CDR1 SNHLY and CDR2 FYNNEI. The CDR3 length is 14 residues. V lost 8 bases and J lost 3, with 17 bases in between.

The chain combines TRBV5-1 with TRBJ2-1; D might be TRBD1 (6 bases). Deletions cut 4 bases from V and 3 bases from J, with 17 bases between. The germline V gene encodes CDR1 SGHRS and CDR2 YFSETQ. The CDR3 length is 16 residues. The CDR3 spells CASSMVPGDNYNEQFF. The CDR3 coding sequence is TGCGCCAGCAGCATGGTACCCGGGGACAACTACAATGAGCAGTTCTTC.

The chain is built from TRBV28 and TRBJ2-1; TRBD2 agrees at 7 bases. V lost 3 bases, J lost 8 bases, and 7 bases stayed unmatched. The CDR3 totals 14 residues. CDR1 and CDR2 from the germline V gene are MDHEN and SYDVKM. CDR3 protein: CASSFQLARHEQFF. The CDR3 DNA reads TGTGCCAGCAGTTTTCAACTAGCGCGGCATGAGCAGTTCTTC.

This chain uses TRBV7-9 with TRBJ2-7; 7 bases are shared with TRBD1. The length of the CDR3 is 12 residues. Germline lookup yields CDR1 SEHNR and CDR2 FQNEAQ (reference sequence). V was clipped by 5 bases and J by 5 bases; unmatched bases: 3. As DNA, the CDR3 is TGTGCCAGCAGCCGAGACAGGGACGAGCAGTACTTC. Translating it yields CASSRDRDEQYF. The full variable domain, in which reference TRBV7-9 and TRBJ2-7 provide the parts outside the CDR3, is DTGVSQNPRHKITKRGQNVTFRCDPISEHNRLYWYRQTLGQGPEFLTYFQNEAQLEKSRLLSDRFSAERPKGSFSTLEIQRTEQGDSAMYLCASSRDRDEQYFGPGTRLTVT.

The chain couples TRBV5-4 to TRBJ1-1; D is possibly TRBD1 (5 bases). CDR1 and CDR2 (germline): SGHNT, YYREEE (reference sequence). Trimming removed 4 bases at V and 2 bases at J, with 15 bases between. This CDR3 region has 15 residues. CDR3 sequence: CASSPVDSFNTEAFF. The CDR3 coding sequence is TGTGCCAGCAGCCCCGTAGACAGTTTTAACACTGAAGCTTTCTTT.

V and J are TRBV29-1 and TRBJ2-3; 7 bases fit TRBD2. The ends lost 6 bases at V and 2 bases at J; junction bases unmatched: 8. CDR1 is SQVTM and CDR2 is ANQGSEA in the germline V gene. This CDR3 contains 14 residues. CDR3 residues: CSVNSGPLTDTQYF. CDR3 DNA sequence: TGCAGCGTAAATAGCGGGCCACTCACAGATACGCAGTATTTT.

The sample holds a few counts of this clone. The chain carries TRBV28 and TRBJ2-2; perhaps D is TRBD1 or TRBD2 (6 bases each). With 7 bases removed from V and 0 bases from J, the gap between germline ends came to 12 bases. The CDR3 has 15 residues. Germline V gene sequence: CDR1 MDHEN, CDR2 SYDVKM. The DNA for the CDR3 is TGTGCCAGCATTATGGGGGGCGCGAACACCGGGGAGCTGTTTTTT. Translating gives CASIMGGANTGELFF.

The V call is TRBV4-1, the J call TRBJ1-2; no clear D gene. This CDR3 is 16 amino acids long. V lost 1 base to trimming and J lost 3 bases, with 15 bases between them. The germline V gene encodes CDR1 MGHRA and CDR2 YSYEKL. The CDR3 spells CASSQAGQQLDYGYTF. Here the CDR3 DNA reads TGCGCCAGCAGCCAAGCTGGCCAGCAACTGGACTATGGCTACACCTTC.

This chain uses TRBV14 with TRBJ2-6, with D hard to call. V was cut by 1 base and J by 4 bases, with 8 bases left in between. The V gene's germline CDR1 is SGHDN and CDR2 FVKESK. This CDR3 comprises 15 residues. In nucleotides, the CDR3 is TGTGCCAGCAGCCAAGGGGGATCCGGGGCCAACGTCCTGACTTTC. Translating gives CASSQGGSGANVLTF.

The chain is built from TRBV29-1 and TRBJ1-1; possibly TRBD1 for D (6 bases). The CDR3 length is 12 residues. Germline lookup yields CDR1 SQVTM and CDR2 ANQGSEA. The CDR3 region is CSERGLGTEAFF. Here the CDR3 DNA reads TGCAGTGAAAGGGGGTTGGGCACTGAAGCTTTCTTT.

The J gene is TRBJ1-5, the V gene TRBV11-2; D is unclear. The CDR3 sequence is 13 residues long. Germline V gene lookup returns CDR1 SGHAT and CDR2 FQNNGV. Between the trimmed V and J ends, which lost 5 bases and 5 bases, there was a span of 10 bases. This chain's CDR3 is CASSTTRDQPQHF. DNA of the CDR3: TGTGCCAGCAGCACGACCAGAGATCAGCCCCAGCATTTT.

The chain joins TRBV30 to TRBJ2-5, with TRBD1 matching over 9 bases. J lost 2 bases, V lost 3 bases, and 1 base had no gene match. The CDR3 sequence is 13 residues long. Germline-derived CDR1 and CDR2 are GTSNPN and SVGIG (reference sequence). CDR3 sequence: CAWSGTGQETQYF. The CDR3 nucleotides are TGTGCCTGGAGCGGGACAGGGCAAGAGACCCAGTACTTC.

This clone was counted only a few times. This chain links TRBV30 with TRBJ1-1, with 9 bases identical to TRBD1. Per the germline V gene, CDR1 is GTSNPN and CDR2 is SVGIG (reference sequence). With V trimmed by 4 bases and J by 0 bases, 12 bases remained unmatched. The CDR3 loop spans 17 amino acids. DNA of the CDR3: TGTGCCTGGACGTCCCTATCAGGGACAGGGCTGAACACTGAAGCTTTCTTT. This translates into CAWTSLSGTGLNTEAFF.

CDR3 nucleotides: TGTGCCAGCAGTGAAGGGAGGTGGGGGGACACTGAAGCTTTCTTT. Protein sequence: CASSEGRWGDTEAFF. The chain carries TRBV25-1 and TRBJ1-1, with D perhaps TRBD1 (5 bases). Trimming stripped 2 bases from V and 3 bases from J, with 13 bases between. The germline CDR1 and CDR2 sequences are MGHDK and SYGVNS. The CDR3 contains 15 residues. Filled out from reference TRBV25-1 and TRBJ1-1, the complete variable domain reads EADIYQTPRYLVIGTGKKITLECSQTMGHDKMYWYQQDPGMELHLIHYSYGVNSTEKGDLSSESTVSRIRTEHFPLTLESARPSHTSQYLCASSEGRWGDTEAFFGQGTRLTVV.

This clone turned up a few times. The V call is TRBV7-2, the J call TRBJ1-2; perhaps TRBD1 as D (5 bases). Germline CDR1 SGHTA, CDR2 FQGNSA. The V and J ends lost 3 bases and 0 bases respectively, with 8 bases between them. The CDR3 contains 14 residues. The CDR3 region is CASSLKGTNYGYTF. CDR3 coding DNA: TGTGCCAGCAGCTTGAAGGGGACTAACTATGGCTACACCTTC.

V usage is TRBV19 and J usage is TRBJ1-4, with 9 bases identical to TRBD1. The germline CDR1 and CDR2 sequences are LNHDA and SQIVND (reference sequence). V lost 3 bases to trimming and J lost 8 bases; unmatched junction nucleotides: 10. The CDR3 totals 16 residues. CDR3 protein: CASSISGQGYREKLFF. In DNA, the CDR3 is TGTGCCAGTAGTATTTCGGGACAGGGTTACCGAGAAAAACTGTTTTTT.

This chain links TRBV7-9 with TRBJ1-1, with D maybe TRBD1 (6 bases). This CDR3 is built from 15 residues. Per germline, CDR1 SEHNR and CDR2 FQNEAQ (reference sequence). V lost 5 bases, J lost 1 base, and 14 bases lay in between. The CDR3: CASSPPRDKNTEAFF. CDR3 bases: TGTGCCAGCAGCCCACCCCGGGACAAGAACACTGAAGCTTTCTTT.

CDR3 coding DNA: TGTGCCAGCAGCGTAGCCCCAGGTAGGGGAGTAAATGAGCAGTTCTTC. Encoded protein: CASSVAPGRGVNEQFF. The chain is built from TRBV9 and TRBJ2-1; D is perhaps TRBD1 or TRBD2 (5 bases each). CDR3 length: 16 amino acids. The ends were cut back, 0 bases at V and 7 bases at J, with 17 bases in the middle. Germline CDR1 is SGDLS and CDR2 is YYNGEE.

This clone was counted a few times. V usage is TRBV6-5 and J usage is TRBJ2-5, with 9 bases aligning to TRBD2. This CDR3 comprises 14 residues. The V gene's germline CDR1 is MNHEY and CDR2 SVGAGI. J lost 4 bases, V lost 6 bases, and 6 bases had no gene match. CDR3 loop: CASRLTSGPETQYF. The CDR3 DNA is TGTGCCAGCAGGCTGACTAGCGGCCCAGAGACCCAGTACTTC.

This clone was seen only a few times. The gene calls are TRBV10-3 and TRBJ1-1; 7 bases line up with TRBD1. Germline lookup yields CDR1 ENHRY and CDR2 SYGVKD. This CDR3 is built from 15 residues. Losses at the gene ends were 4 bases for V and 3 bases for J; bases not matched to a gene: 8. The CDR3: CAISVGQAEDTEAFF. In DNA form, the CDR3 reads TGTGCCATCAGTGTAGGACAGGCCGAGGACACTGAAGCTTTCTTT.

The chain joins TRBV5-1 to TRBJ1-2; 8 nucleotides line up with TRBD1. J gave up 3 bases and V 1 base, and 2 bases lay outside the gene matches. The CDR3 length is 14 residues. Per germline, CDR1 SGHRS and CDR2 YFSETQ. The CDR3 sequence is CASSLPTGDYGYTF. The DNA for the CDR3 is TGCGCCAGCAGCTTGCCGACAGGGGACTATGGCTACACCTTC.

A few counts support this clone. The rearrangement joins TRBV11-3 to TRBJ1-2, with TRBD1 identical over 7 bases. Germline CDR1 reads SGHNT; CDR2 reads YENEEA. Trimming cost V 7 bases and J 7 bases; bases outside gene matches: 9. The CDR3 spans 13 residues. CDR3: CASNGQAGGGYTF. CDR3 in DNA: TGTGCCAGCAACGGACAGGCAGGAGGTGGCTACACCTTC.

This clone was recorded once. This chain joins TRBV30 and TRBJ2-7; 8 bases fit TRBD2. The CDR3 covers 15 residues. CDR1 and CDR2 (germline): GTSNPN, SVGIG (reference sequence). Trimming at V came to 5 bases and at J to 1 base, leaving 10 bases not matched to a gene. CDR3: CAWGPRGVRSYEQYF. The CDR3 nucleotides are TGTGCCTGGGGCCCGCGGGGGGTCCGTTCCTACGAGCAGTACTTC.

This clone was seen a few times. CDR3 protein: CASSPRGSETQYF. The CDR3 DNA is TGTGCCAGCAGCCCTAGAGGGTCGGAGACCCAGTACTTC. This rearrangement joins TRBV7-7 to TRBJ2-5, with a tentative D call TRBD2 (5 bases). The germline V gene encodes CDR1 SSHAT and CDR2 FNYEAQ (reference sequence). V was cut by 5 bases and J by 5 bases, with 12 bases left in between. The CDR3 sequence is 13 residues long. The complete variable domain, with remaining parts taken from reference TRBV7-7 and TRBJ2-5, reads GAGVSQSPRYKVTKRGQDVTLRCDPISSHATLYWYQQALGQGPEFLTYFNYEAQPDKSGLPSDRFSAERPEGSISTLTIQRTEQRDSAMYRCASSPRGSETQYFGPGTRLLVL.

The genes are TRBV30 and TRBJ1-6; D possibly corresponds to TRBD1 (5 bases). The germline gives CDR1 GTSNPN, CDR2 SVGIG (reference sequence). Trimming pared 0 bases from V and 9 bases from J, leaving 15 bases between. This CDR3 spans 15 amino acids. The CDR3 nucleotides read TGTGCCTGGAGTGTACAGGAACATAATTTTTCACCCCTCCACTTT. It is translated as CAWSVQEHNFSPLHF.

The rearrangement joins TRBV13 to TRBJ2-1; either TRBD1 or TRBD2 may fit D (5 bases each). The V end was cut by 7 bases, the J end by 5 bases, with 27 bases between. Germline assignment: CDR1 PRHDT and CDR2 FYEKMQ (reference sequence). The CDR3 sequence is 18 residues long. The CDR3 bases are TGTGCCAGCACCGAAACGGGGAGAGCAGGGCTTCGAAACAATGAGCAGTTCTTC. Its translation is CASTETGRAGLRNNEQFF.